One and the same sample provided the 20 T cell receptor beta chains below, sequenced in a study of ipilimumab plus nivolumab after autologous stem cell transplantation. Only in-frame clones appear in the TCRdb table, and some are missing; sequencing was by immunoSEQ multiplex PCR. The profile shows over 8,000 clones, around two thirds of them singletons. The material was PBMCs, obtained in a trial of ipilimumab plus nivolumab as post-transplant consolidation. The receptor source for this set is a female donor with multiple myeloma.

Comments on this clone: Within the sample, other DNA sequences also encode this same CDR3. This chain links TRBV9 with TRBJ2-7; tentatively, D is TRBD2 (6 bases). The CDR3 consists of 14 residues. V lost 3 bases, J lost 3 bases, and 13 bases lay in between. Looked up from germline, CDR1 is SGDLS and CDR2 is YYNGEE. The CDR3, as DNA: TGTGCCAGCAGCGGTAGCGGAAATAGCTACGAGCAGTACTTC. Protein sequence: CASSGSGNSYEQYF.

J is TRBJ2-5 and V is TRBV5-6, with D possibly being TRBD2 (5 bases). The CDR3 covers 14 residues. The germline V gene encodes CDR1 SGHDT and CDR2 YYEEEE. V lost 2 bases to trimming and J lost 1 base, with 9 bases between them. The chain's CDR3 is CASSLIATQETQYF. DNA of the CDR3: TGTGCCAGCAGCTTAATAGCGACCCAAGAGACCCAGTACTTC.

This sequence joins TRBV5-4 and TRBJ2-1; 16 bases align to TRBD2. The CDR3 runs to 15 residues. The V and J ends lost 5 bases and 10 bases, in that order; junction bases with no gene match: 6. Germline V gene data show CDR1 as SGHNT and CDR2 as YYREEE (reference sequence). The CDR3 loop reads CASSPGTSGRAEQFF. The CDR3, as DNA: TGTGCCAGCAGTCCCGGGACTAGCGGGAGGGCCGAGCAGTTCTTC.

Judged by abundance, this clone is medium-sized (0.01 to 0.1%). V usage is TRBV5-1 and J usage is TRBJ1-1; 8 nucleotides agree with TRBD1. CDR3 size: 14 residues. Looked up from germline, CDR1 is SGHRS and CDR2 is YFSETQ. V lost 4 bases to trimming and J lost 4 bases; unmatched junction nucleotides: 6. CDR3 sequence reads: CASSNTGGVTEAFF. For the CDR3, the DNA is TGCGCCAGCAGCAATACAGGGGGGGTCACTGAAGCTTTCTTT.

Concerning this clone: Here the CDR3 omits its conserved ending phenylalanine or tryptophan, so a read error is the likely source. The limits of the CDR3 on the DNA are not certain, so only TCRdb's listed CDR3 is given. The chain couples TRBV7-5 to TRBJ1-4; TRBD1, the table's D call, was not compared with the DNA. TRBV7-5 is shown as a pseudogene. The CDR3 extends over 17 residues, inclusive of both ends. CDR3 in amino acids: CARSLLPRTGEESYRTI.

This sequence joins TRBV7-2 and TRBJ2-5; D call uncertain. V was pared by 5 bases and J by 4 bases, with 8 bases between. Germline V gives CDR1 SGHTA, CDR2 FQGNSA. CDR3 length: 12 residues. As DNA, the CDR3 is TGTGCCAGCAGCCACCGAATAGAGACCCAGTACTTC. Its translation is CASSHRIETQYF.

This chain connects TRBV6-5 to TRBJ2-7; weak D call: TRBD2 (5 bases). CDR1 and CDR2 (germline): MNHEY, SVGAGI. V was cut by 6 bases and J by 2 bases, with 14 bases left in between. The CDR3 extends over 14 amino acids. CDR3 nucleotides: TGTGCCAGCAGCCCCGAGGGAAGCCCCTACGAGCAGTACTTC. This sequence encodes CASSPEGSPYEQYF.

The chain links TRBV27 to TRBJ2-7, with 8 bases matching TRBD1. From germline, CDR1 is MNHEY and CDR2 SMNVEV (reference sequence). Germline trimming cut 4 bases from V and 3 bases from J; bases unmatched to any gene: 2. The CDR3 extends over 13 amino acids. The CDR3 protein is CASSSTGGYEQYF. As DNA, the CDR3 is TGTGCCAGCAGTTCAACAGGGGGCTACGAGCAGTACTTC.

The V and J genes are TRBV27 and TRBJ2-7; D might be TRBD2 (5 bases). The length of the CDR3 is 14 residues. V lost 2 bases and J lost 3, with 11 bases in between. Germline CDR1 MNHEY, CDR2 SMNVEV (reference sequence). The DNA for the CDR3 is TGTGCCAGCAGTTTACCGGGATCATTCTACGAGCAGTACTTC. This codes for CASSLPGSFYEQYF.

V gene TRBV21-1 combines with J gene TRBJ2-4. TRBV21-1 is a recognized pseudogene. CDR3 size: 11 residues. The CDR3 nucleotides are TGTGCCGGGACGGCCAAAAACATTCAGTACTTC. Its translation is CAGTAKNIQYF.

CDR3 region: CASSRDGPQEQYF. The CDR3 region has the DNA TGTGCCAGCTCACGGGACGGCCCTCAAGAGCAGTACTTC. The gene calls are TRBV18 and TRBJ2-5; D tentatively reads TRBD1 or TRBD2 (5 bases each). The CDR3 is made up of 13 amino acids. The ends were cut back, 4 bases at V and 11 bases at J, with 17 bases in the middle. The germline V gene encodes CDR1 KGHSH and CDR2 LQKENI.

The chain carries TRBV5-1 and TRBJ2-2; D is possibly TRBD2 (5 bases). V was trimmed by 0 bases and J by 8 bases, leaving 8 bases between them. This CDR3 has 13 amino acids. Germline CDR1 SGHRS, CDR2 YFSETQ. The CDR3 sequence is CASSLVEAGELFF. CDR3 nucleotide sequence: TGCGCCAGCAGCTTGGTGGAGGCTGGGGAGCTGTTTTTT.

This clone was detected once. CDR3 DNA: TGCAGCGTTGAAAAAACCGGGGAGCTGTTTTTT. Translated, it gives CSVEKTGELFF. This chain uses TRBV29-1 with TRBJ2-2; D is ambiguous. Trimming cost V 2 bases and J 5 bases, with 3 bases left between them. Germline V gene data show CDR1 as SQVTM and CDR2 as ANQGSEA. There are 11 residues in the CDR3.

This clone was counted a few times. V usage is TRBV5-8 and J usage is TRBJ2-2; D is possibly TRBD2 (6 bases). V dropped 1 base and J dropped 2 bases, with 9 bases sitting between them. CDR1 and CDR2 (germline): SGHTS, YDEGEE. There are 15 residues in the CDR3. DNA of the CDR3: TGTGCCAGCAGCTTGAGGCGGGATAACACCGGGGAGCTGTTTTTT. It is translated as CASSLRRDNTGELFF.

The sample holds one count of this clone. The chain carries TRBV4-2 and TRBJ2-1, with D perhaps assigned TRBD1 or TRBD2 (5 bases each). V was trimmed by 0 bases and J by 0 bases, leaving 9 bases between them. The CDR3 totals 16 residues. The germline V gene encodes CDR1 LGHNA and CDR2 YNFKEQ. In DNA, the CDR3 is TGTGCCAGCAGCCAAGATTGGGACCGCTCCTACAATGAGCAGTTCTTC. Its protein product is CASSQDWDRSYNEQFF.

This chain connects TRBV2 to TRBJ1-2; tentative D call: TRBD1 (5 bases). Trimming stripped 1 base from V and 2 bases from J, with 8 bases between. Germline CDR1 is SNHLY and CDR2 is FYNNEI. The CDR3 is 14 amino acids. The CDR3 protein is CASSEEGLNYGYTF. CDR3 nucleotide sequence: TGTGCCAGCAGTGAAGAGGGGTTAAACTATGGCTACACCTTC. The entire variable domain, with the rest obtained from reference TRBV2 and TRBJ1-2, is as follows: EPEVTQTPSHQVTQMGQEVILRCVPISNHLYFYWYRQILGQKVEFLVSFYNNEISEKSEIFDDQFSVERPDGSNFTLKIRSTKLEDSAMYFCASSEEGLNYGYTFGSGTRLTVV.

This clone is categorized as large. The chain is built from TRBV27 and TRBJ2-7; D call uncertain. The V and J ends lost 5 bases and 2 bases respectively, with 13 bases between them. Germline loops: CDR1 MNHEY, CDR2 SMNVEV (reference sequence). The CDR3 loop spans 14 amino acids. Here the CDR3 DNA reads TGTGCCAGCAGTCTATTGACCCGAACCTACGAGCAGTACTTC. It is translated as CASSLLTRTYEQYF.

Comment on this clone: Other DNA sequences of this sample code for an identical CDR3. The chain recombines TRBV7-2 with TRBJ2-4; maybe TRBD1 (6 bases). Germline values: CDR1 SGHTA, CDR2 FQGNSA. V was shortened by 3 bases and J by 5 bases, with 14 bases between the two germline ends. The CDR3 has 15 amino acids. The CDR3 DNA reads TGTGCCAGCAGCTTTACCCCGGGACAAGAAAACATTCAGTACTTC. It codes for CASSFTPGQENIQYF.

Of note for this clone: A far larger clone is a single base away, which makes a read error likely. The V call is TRBV27, the J call TRBJ2-3; D not resolved. Trimming left V 6 bases short and J 4 bases short, with 8 bases between. Germline loops: CDR1 MNHEY, CDR2 SMNVEV (reference sequence). The CDR3 totals 12 residues. CDR3 sequence: CASSVGSDTQYF. As DNA, the CDR3 is TGTGCCAGCAGCGTAGGGTCAGATACGCAGTATTTT.

The rearrangement links TRBV27 to TRBJ1-1; D not certain. This CDR3 region has 13 residues. V shed 2 bases and J shed 7 bases, with 11 bases lying between them. The germline gives CDR1 MNHEY, CDR2 SMNVEV (reference sequence). DNA of the CDR3: TGTGCCAGCAGTTTACCGGGGAATCGTGAAGCTTTCTTT. Translating gives CASSLPGNREAFF.